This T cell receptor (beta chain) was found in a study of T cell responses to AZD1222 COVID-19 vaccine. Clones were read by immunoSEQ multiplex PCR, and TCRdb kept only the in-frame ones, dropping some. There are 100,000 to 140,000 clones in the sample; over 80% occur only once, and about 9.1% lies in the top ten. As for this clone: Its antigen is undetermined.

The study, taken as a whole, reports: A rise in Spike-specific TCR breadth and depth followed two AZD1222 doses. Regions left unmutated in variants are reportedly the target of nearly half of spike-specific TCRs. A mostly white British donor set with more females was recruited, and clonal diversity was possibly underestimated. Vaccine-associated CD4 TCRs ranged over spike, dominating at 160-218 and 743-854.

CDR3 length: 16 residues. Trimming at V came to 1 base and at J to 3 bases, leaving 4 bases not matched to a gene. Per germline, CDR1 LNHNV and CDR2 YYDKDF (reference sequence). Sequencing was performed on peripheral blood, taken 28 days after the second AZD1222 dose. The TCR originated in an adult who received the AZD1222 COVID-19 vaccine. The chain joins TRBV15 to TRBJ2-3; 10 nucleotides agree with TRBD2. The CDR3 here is CATSRVKRGGTDTQYF. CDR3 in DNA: TGTGCCACCAGCAGAGTCAAGCGGGGGGGAACAGATACGCAGTATTTT. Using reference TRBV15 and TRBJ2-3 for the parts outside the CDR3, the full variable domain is DAMVIQNPRYQVTQFGKPVTLSCSQTLNHNVMYWYQQKSSQAPKLLFHYYDKDFNNEADTPDNFQSRRPNTSFCFLDIRSPGLGDTAMYLCATSRVKRGGTDTQYFGPGTRLTVL.